Following are 20 T cell receptor beta chains from one sample sequenced in a study of CD8+CD57+ T cells in acquired aplastic anemia. Genomic DNA served as template for TCR beta VDJ and CDR3 profiling. TCRdb used MiXCR to reprocess the reads, holding one entry per CDR3 protein. The sample consists of approximately 81,000 distinct CDR3 sequences, about half of them appearing once. Input material: sorted CD4+, CD8+, or CD8+CD57+ T cells (not recorded which) from PBMCs. These receptors were obtained from a human donor in good health, serving as a control.

As concerns this clonotype: This may be a read error, as it is one base from a much larger clone. The chain is built from TRBV4-1 and TRBJ1-5; D gene uncertain. The CDR3 runs 16 residues. Germline V gene data show CDR1 as MGHRA and CDR2 as YSYEKL. CDR3 nucleotide sequence: TGCACCAGCAGCCAGGAGGGCCTCGATTCGGGACAGCCCCAGCATTTT. Encoded protein: CTSSQEGLDSGQPQHF.

V usage is TRBV19 and J usage is TRBJ1-1; D is undetermined. Trimming removed 4 bases at V and 6 bases at J, with 6 bases between. There are 11 residues in the CDR3. The V gene's germline CDR1 is LNHDA and CDR2 SQIVND (reference sequence). CDR3 sequence (DNA): TGTGCCAGTAGTAGGACGGCTGAAGCTTTCTTT. Amino acid sequence: CASSRTAEAFF.

This clonotype was counted at least ten times. The V gene is TRBV4-1, the J gene TRBJ1-1; D is perhaps TRBD1 (6 bases). V lost 3 bases, J lost 3 bases, and 11 bases lay in between. CDR1 MGHRA and CDR2 YSYEKL come from the germline V gene. The CDR3 has 14 amino acids. DNA of the CDR3: TGCGCCAGCAGCCATGCTACAGGGTACACTGAAGCTTTCTTT. Translating it yields CASSHATGYTEAFF.

This clonotype appeared many times. This sequence joins TRBV10-3 and TRBJ2-3; D is possibly TRBD1 (6 bases). There are 17 residues in the CDR3. With 3 bases removed from V and 6 bases from J, the gap between germline ends came to 22 bases. Looked up from germline, CDR1 is ENHRY and CDR2 is SYGVKD. CDR3 nucleotides: TGTGCCATCAGTGAACAGCCTCCGGGACAAGGAATTGATACGCAGTATTTT. It specifies CAISEQPPGQGIDTQYF.

This chain uses TRBV15 with TRBJ2-7; D is undetermined. CDR1 and CDR2 (germline): LNHNV, YYDKDF (reference sequence). The CDR3 runs to 13 residues. V was pared by 9 bases and J by 0 bases, with 12 bases between. The CDR3 DNA reads as TGTGCCACTCGAGTGGACGGCTCCTACGAGCAGTACTTC. It specifies CATRVDGSYEQYF.

This chain joins TRBV29-1 and TRBJ2-2; tentatively, D is TRBD1 (5 bases). This CDR3 has 14 amino acids. With 6 bases removed from V and 6 bases from J, the gap between germline ends came to 17 bases. The V gene's germline CDR1 is SQVTM and CDR2 ANQGSEA. The CDR3 loop is CSVAPARGSGELFF. CDR3 coding DNA: TGCAGCGTAGCACCTGCAAGGGGTTCCGGGGAGCTGTTTTTT.

The chain couples TRBV30 to TRBJ1-3; D is perhaps TRBD1 (5 bases). Germline V gene sequence: CDR1 GTSNPN, CDR2 SVGIG (reference sequence). The CDR3 is 13 amino acids. V lost 2 bases to trimming and J lost 3 bases, with 8 bases between them. The CDR3: CAWSRDGGNTIYF. CDR3 DNA sequence: TGTGCCTGGAGTAGGGACGGTGGAAACACCATATATTTT.

This clonotype has at least ten counts. The chain joins TRBV3-1 to TRBJ1-2; D uncertain. Germline assignment: CDR1 LGHDT and CDR2 YNNKEL (reference sequence). The CDR3 spans 12 residues. The ends were cut back, 8 bases at V and 5 bases at J, with 12 bases in the middle. The CDR3 spells CASLARDYGYTF. The CDR3 DNA reads as TGTGCCAGCCTTGCGAGGGATTATGGCTACACCTTC. The complete variable domain, with remaining parts taken from reference TRBV3-1 and TRBJ1-2, reads DTAVSQTPKYLVTQMGNDKSIKCEQNLGHDTMYWYKQDSKKFLKIMFSYNNKELIINETVPNRFSPKSPDKAHLNLHINSLELGDSAVYFCASLARDYGYTFGSGTRLTVV.

There are many counts of this clonotype. The chain has TRBV19 and TRBJ2-1, with 9 bases matching TRBD1. V lost 4 bases to trimming and J lost 4 bases; unmatched junction nucleotides: 5. Looked up from germline, CDR1 is LNHDA and CDR2 is SQIVND (reference sequence). The CDR3 totals 15 residues. The CDR3 loop is CASSRRTGEYNEQFF. CDR3 bases: TGTGCCAGTAGTAGACGGACAGGGGAATACAATGAGCAGTTCTTC.

The J gene is TRBJ2-1, the V gene TRBV10-1; a weak D match, TRBD2 (6 bases). Trimming pared 4 bases from V and 5 bases from J, leaving 18 bases between. The CDR3 spans 16 residues. Germline CDR1 is WNHNN and CDR2 is SYGVQD (reference sequence). CDR3 in amino acids: CASSGRTGEKDNEQFF. The CDR3 DNA is TGCGCCAGCAGTGGGAGAACGGGGGAGAAGGACAATGAGCAGTTCTTC.

This chain connects TRBV7-9 to TRBJ2-7; 8 bases match TRBD1. CDR3 length: 14 amino acids. The V and J ends lost 4 bases and 5 bases, in that order; junction bases with no gene match: 7. Germline values: CDR1 SEHNR, CDR2 FQNEAQ (reference sequence). CDR3 DNA: TGTGCCAGCAGCTACCCCGACAGGGGCCACGAGCAGTACTTC. It translates to CASSYPDRGHEQYF. Full variable domain (missing parts from reference TRBV7-9 and TRBJ2-7): DTGVSQNPRHKITKRGQNVTFRCDPISEHNRLYWYRQTLGQGPEFLTYFQNEAQLEKSRLLSDRFSAERPKGSFSTLEIQRTEQGDSAMYLCASSYPDRGHEQYFGPGTRLTVT.

CDR3 DNA: TGCGCCAGCAGTCATACAGGGGGGCAAGAGACCCAGTACTTC. Amino acids: CASSHTGGQETQYF. This chain uses TRBV10-1 with TRBJ2-5; the match to TRBD1 covers 8 bases. The germline gives CDR1 WNHNN, CDR2 SYGVQD (reference sequence). The V gene end was trimmed by 5 bases and the J gene end by 2 bases; junction bases not matched to a gene: 4. CDR3 length: 14 residues.

Many counts were recorded for this clonotype. The chain combines TRBV12-3 or TRBV12-4 with TRBJ1-1; TRBD1 aligns across 11 bases. V was clipped by 5 bases and J by 4 bases; unmatched bases: 3. The CDR3 loop spans 14 amino acids. The CDR3 DNA sequence: TGTGCCAGCAGTACCGGGACAGGGGGCACTGAAGCTTTCTTT. Amino acid sequence: CASSTGTGGTEAFF.

As for this clonotype: Germline is not matched at one junction end, which may reflect a read error. The V gene is TRBV6-4, the J gene TRBJ2-1; D uncertain. CDR1 is MRHNA and CDR2 is SNTAGT in the germline V gene. The CDR3 sequence is 13 residues long. The CDR3 region is CASSDAESNEQSF. The CDR3 region has the DNA TGTGCCAGCAGTGACGCGGAATCCAATGAGCAGTCCTTC.

As concerns this clonotype: Sequence at one end of the junction differs from germline and may be a read error. The gene calls are TRBV5-5 and TRBJ2-6; the D is unclear. CDR1 and CDR2 (germline): SGHKS, YYEKEE (reference sequence). This CDR3 is 15 amino acids long. The CDR3 region is CASSFSHSGANVLTF. CDR3 DNA sequence: TGCGCCAGCAGCTTCTCGCACTCTGGGGCCAACGTCCTGACTTTC.

This clonotype was seen many times. The V gene is TRBV25-1, the J gene TRBJ1-2; a possible D gene is TRBD1 (6 bases). Germline CDR1 and CDR2: MGHDK and SYGVNS. V gave up 4 bases and J gave up 5 bases, with 20 bases separating them. This CDR3 has 16 residues. This chain's CDR3 is CASSGELQGSRYGYTF. In nucleotides, the CDR3 is TGTGCCAGCAGTGGAGAGCTCCAGGGGAGTCGGTATGGCTACACCTTC.

Many counts were recorded for this clonotype. The chain joins TRBV7-9 to TRBJ1-2; 9 positions match TRBD1. There are 14 residues in the CDR3. CDR1 is SEHNR and CDR2 is FQNEAQ in the germline V gene (reference sequence). Trimming removed 8 bases from V and 7 bases from J; junction bases left unmatched: 11. CDR3 DNA: TGTGCCAGCGGAGACCGGGACAGGGAGCCTGGCTACACCTTC. As protein: CASGDRDREPGYTF.

The chain carries TRBV25-1 and TRBJ1-4; D call uncertain. Trimming took off 5 bases at V and 6 bases at J, with 7 bases between the two ends. This CDR3 has 12 residues. Germline CDR1 and CDR2: MGHDK and SYGVNS. CDR3 DNA sequence: TGTGCCAGCAGTACGGGCGATGAAAAACTGTTTTTT. This sequence encodes CASSTGDEKLFF.

A note on this clonotype: A much larger clone lies one base from this, so it may be a read error. The CDR3 does not close with the conserved phenylalanine or tryptophan, likely indicating a read error. The CDR3 here is CASSLVGLGYHGTQYL. CDR3 DNA: TGTGCCAGCAGCTTAGTGGGGCTGGGATACCACGGGACCCAGTACCTC. The rearrangement joins TRBV7-9 to TRBJ2-5; D possibly corresponds to TRBD1 (5 bases). Germline V gene sequence: CDR1 SEHNR, CDR2 FQNEAQ (reference sequence). The CDR3 extends over 16 amino acids. The germline V and J ends were trimmed by 1 base and 7 bases, with 19 bases remaining between them.

The chain recombines TRBV5-4 with TRBJ1-6, with a possible D match to TRBD1 (6 bases). Trimming cost V 1 base and J 10 bases, with 15 bases left between them. Germline lookup yields CDR1 SGHNT and CDR2 YYREEE (reference sequence). The CDR3 runs 15 residues. CDR3 amino acids: CASSLNRALGSPLHF. DNA of the CDR3: TGTGCCAGCAGCTTGAACAGGGCCCTCGGATCACCCCTCCACTTT.